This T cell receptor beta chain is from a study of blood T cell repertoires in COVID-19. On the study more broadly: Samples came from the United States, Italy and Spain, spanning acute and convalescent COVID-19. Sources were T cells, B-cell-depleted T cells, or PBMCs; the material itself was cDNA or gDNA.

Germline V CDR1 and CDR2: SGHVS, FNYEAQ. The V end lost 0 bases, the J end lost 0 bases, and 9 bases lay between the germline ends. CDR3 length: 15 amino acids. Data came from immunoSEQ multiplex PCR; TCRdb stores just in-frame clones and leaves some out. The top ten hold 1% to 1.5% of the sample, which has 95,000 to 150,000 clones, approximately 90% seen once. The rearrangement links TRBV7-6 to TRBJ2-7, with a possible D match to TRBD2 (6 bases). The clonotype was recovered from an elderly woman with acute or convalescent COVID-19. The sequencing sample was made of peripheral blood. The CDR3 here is CASSLAGGTSYEQYF. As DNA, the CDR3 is TGTGCCAGCAGCTTAGCTGGGGGGACCTCCTACGAGCAGTACTTC.